The 31 T cell receptor beta chains presented below share a single source sample, sequenced in a study of T-cell memory formation after mild COVID-19. TCRdb processed the 5' RACE reads anew with MiXCR; each CDR3 protein has one entry. This table has about 420,000 distinct CDR3 sequences, about 25% appearing once. Sequencing was carried out using PBMCs or a T cell subset sorted from them (not recorded which). The receptors come from an adult woman who had mild COVID-19 (a few samples of this study predate the infection). Cell type and time point are not known.

This clonotype was detected only a few times. The rearrangement links TRBV2 to TRBJ1-2, with D possibly TRBD1 on 6 matching bases. Germline V CDR1 and CDR2: SNHLY, FYNNEI. V was shortened by 5 bases and J by 4 bases, with 26 bases between the two germline ends. This CDR3 comprises 18 residues. For the CDR3, the DNA is TGTGCCAGCAGTTCCCCCGCCAGTACAGGGCCGTCCCTCTATGGCTACACCTTC. Protein product: CASSSPASTGPSLYGYTF.

The chain links TRBV20-1 to TRBJ2-7, with D tentatively TRBD1 or TRBD2 (5 bases each). This CDR3 contains 12 residues. Trimming stripped 3 bases from V and 3 bases from J, with 9 bases between. Per germline, CDR1 DFQATT and CDR2 SNEGSKA (reference sequence). The CDR3 DNA reads as TGCAGTGCTAGGGGACCGGACTACGAGCAGTACTTC. This codes for CSARGPDYEQYF.

This clonotype showed up just a few times. The chain couples TRBV5-1 to TRBJ1-4; D is uncertain. This CDR3 contains 16 residues. Germline assignment: CDR1 SGHRS and CDR2 YFSETQ. The ends were cut back, 4 bases at V and 1 base at J, with 14 bases in the middle. The CDR3 loop reads CASSPGPAGTNEKLFF. The DNA for the CDR3 is TGCGCCAGCAGCCCCGGCCCGGCTGGAACTAATGAAAAACTGTTTTTT. Filled out from reference TRBV5-1 and TRBJ1-4, the complete variable domain reads KAGVTQTPRYLIKTRGQQVTLSCSPISGHRSVSWYQQTPGQGLQFLFEYFSETQRNKGNFPGRFSGRQFSNSRSEMNVSTLELGDSALYLCASSPGPAGTNEKLFFGSGTQLSVL.

This clonotype has more than one count but fewer than ten. The chain is built from TRBV7-2 and TRBJ1-1; possible D gene TRBD1, 5 bases. The CDR3 has 13 amino acids. The germline V gene encodes CDR1 SGHTA and CDR2 FQGNSA. Deletions cut 0 bases from V and 11 bases from J, with 13 bases between. The CDR3: CASSLAGGVTAFF. The CDR3 region has the DNA TGTGCCAGCAGCTTAGCCGGAGGGGTCACTGCTTTCTTT.

The gene calls are TRBV24-1 and TRBJ1-1, with D possibly being TRBD1 (5 bases). Germline assignment: CDR1 KGHDR and CDR2 SFDVKD. Trimming took off 4 bases at V and 2 bases at J, with 7 bases between the two ends. The CDR3 covers 13 residues. The CDR3, as DNA: TGTGCCACCAGTGAACAGGACAACACTGAAGCTTTCTTT. Translated: CATSEQDNTEAFF.

V is TRBV7-8 and J is TRBJ2-1; 7 nucleotides align to TRBD2. Per germline, CDR1 SGHVS and CDR2 FQNEAQ. The CDR3 runs to 17 residues. J was trimmed by 0 bases and V by 5 bases; bases with no gene match: 10. The CDR3 region has the DNA TGTGCCAGCAGCCGTCGAACTAGCGCGAGCTCCTACAATGAGCAGTTCTTC. Protein sequence: CASSRRTSASSYNEQFF.

This clonotype was counted only a few times. The V gene is TRBV12-3 or TRBV12-4, the J gene TRBJ1-3; perhaps TRBD1 as D (6 bases). The V and J ends lost 6 bases and 0 bases respectively, with 12 bases between them. The CDR3 consists of 15 residues. In DNA form, the CDR3 reads TGTGCCAGCAGATCGGTACAGGGCTCTGGAAACACCATATATTTT. Translated, it gives CASRSVQGSGNTIYF.

The chain links TRBV9 to TRBJ2-7, with a possible D match to TRBD2 (5 bases). The V gene's germline CDR1 is SGDLS and CDR2 YYNGEE. The V gene lost 4 bases and the J gene lost 2 bases, with 19 bases spanning the gap. The length of the CDR3 is 16 residues. CDR3 sequence (DNA): TGTGCCAGCAGCATAAGCCATATCGACGGGACCTACGAGCAGTACTTC. Translating it yields CASSISHIDGTYEQYF. Full variable domain (rest looked up from reference TRBV9 and TRBJ2-7): DSGVTQTPKHLITATGQRVTLRCSPRSGDLSVYWYQQSLDQGLQFLIQYYNGEERAKGNILERFSAQQFPDLHSELNLSSLELGDSALYFCASSISHIDGTYEQYFGPGTRLTVT.

This sequence joins TRBV20-1 and TRBJ2-5; possible D gene TRBD2, 5 bases. CDR3 length: 13 amino acids. The V gene's germline CDR1 is DFQATT and CDR2 SNEGSKA (reference sequence). Trimming took 6 bases from V and 3 from J, leaving 14 bases between them. The CDR3, as DNA: TGCAGTGCAGCGGTTAGTGGGGAAGAGACCCAGTACTTC. This translates into CSAAVSGEETQYF.

In this sample, this clonotype turned up many times. The CDR3 DNA reads as TGTGCCAGCAGCTCCACTGCCTACGAGCAGTACTTC. Translation: CASSSTAYEQYF. This sequence joins TRBV7-6 and TRBJ2-7, with unresolved D. The CDR3 spans 12 residues. Trimming left V 4 bases short and J 2 bases short, with 6 bases between. Germline CDR1 SGHVS, CDR2 FNYEAQ.

The chain couples TRBV25-1 to TRBJ1-2; D is unclear. The V and J ends lost 3 bases and 4 bases respectively, with 9 bases between them. The CDR3 spans 13 residues. Germline V gives CDR1 MGHDK, CDR2 SYGVNS. The CDR3, as DNA: TGTGCCAGCAGTGACAGCGGACCCTATGGCTACACCTTC. Translation: CASSDSGPYGYTF.

This clonotype was detected ten times or more. This rearrangement joins TRBV11-1 to TRBJ2-1; 8 nucleotides align to TRBD1. Per the germline V gene, CDR1 is SGHAT and CDR2 is FQDESV (reference sequence). V lost 5 bases and J lost 5; bases outside the gene matches: 8. The CDR3 spans 15 residues. The CDR3 here is CASSQTGTGHNEQFF. The CDR3 nucleotides read TGTGCCAGCAGCCAGACCGGGACAGGTCACAATGAGCAGTTCTTC.

V is TRBV6-2 or TRBV6-3 and J is TRBJ2-7; D is uncertain. From germline, CDR1 is MNHEY and CDR2 SVGEGT. Trimming pared 6 bases from V and 3 bases from J, leaving 12 bases between. This CDR3 is 13 amino acids long. CDR3 sequence: CASSLHAVYEQYF. The CDR3 DNA reads as TGTGCCAGCAGCCTCCACGCAGTCTACGAGCAGTACTTC.

This clonotype was counted ten times or more. A read error may produce the germline difference seen at one junction end. The chain recombines TRBV5-1 with TRBJ1-6; D is unclear. Germline CDR1 SGHRS, CDR2 YFSETQ. This CDR3 is built from 13 residues. CDR3 sequence (DNA): TGTGCCAGCAGGAGCTCCTATAATTCACCCCTCCACTTT. Translated: CASRSSYNSPLHF.

The gene calls are TRBV2 and TRBJ2-1; TRBD1 is a possible D gene (5 bases). Trimming shortened V by 0 bases and J by 6 bases, and 9 bases separated the two germline ends. The germline CDR1 and CDR2 sequences are SNHLY and FYNNEI. The CDR3 has 14 residues. CDR3 residues: CASSEAPQVNEQFF. The CDR3 coding sequence is TGTGCCAGCAGTGAAGCTCCACAGGTCAATGAGCAGTTCTTC.

In this sample, this clonotype turned up a few times. The CDR3 region has the DNA TGTGCCAGCAGCGAGGACAGGTTCTCCTACAATGAGCAGTTCTTC. It translates to CASSEDRFSYNEQFF. This chain uses TRBV5-4 with TRBJ2-1, with 7 bases fitting TRBD1. In germline, CDR1 is SGHNT, CDR2 YYREEE (reference sequence). V lost 4 bases to trimming and J lost 0 bases; unmatched junction nucleotides: 4. CDR3 length: 15 residues.

The sample holds a few counts of this clonotype. J is TRBJ2-2 and V is TRBV7-8; unclear D gene. V lost 7 bases and J 2 bases, leaving 20 bases between the germline ends. Germline V gives CDR1 SGHVS, CDR2 FQNEAQ. The CDR3 length is 17 residues. CDR3 DNA sequence: TGTGCCAGCATCCCCAAGGTCGTTTCAGACAACACCGGGGAGCTGTTTTTT. It specifies CASIPKVVSDNTGELFF.

The chain recombines TRBV21-1 with TRBJ2-7; no DNA check was done on the table's D call, TRBD1. TRBV21-1 is a recognized pseudogene. The CDR3 spans 13 residues. This chain's CDR3 is CASIRRDSSEQYF. CDR3 sequence (DNA): TGTGCCAGCATCAGGCGGGACAGTTCCGAGCAGTACTTC.

Only one count was recorded for this clonotype. The chain recombines TRBV13 with TRBJ2-5; D unresolved. Germline values: CDR1 PRHDT, CDR2 FYEKMQ (reference sequence). The CDR3 runs 14 residues. The V gene lost 0 bases and the J gene lost 1 base, with 6 bases spanning the gap. In DNA, the CDR3 is TGTGCCAGCAGCTTAGGCTTTCGCCAAGAGACCCAGTACTTC. Its protein product is CASSLGFRQETQYF. Based on the CDR3 plus reference TRBV13 and TRBJ2-5, the full variable domain is AAGVIQSPRHLIKEKRETATLKCYPIPRHDTVYWYQQGPGQDPQFLISFYEKMQSDKGSIPDRFSAQQFSDYHSELNMSSLELGDSALYFCASSLGFRQETQYFGPGTRLLVL.

This chain links TRBV6-5 with TRBJ1-6; TRBD1 might be the D (5 bases). V dropped 6 bases and J dropped 5 bases, with 11 bases sitting between them. This CDR3 contains 14 residues. Germline V gene sequence: CDR1 MNHEY, CDR2 SVGAGI. This chain's CDR3 is CASSQWGDNSPLHF. CDR3 DNA: TGTGCCAGCAGCCAGTGGGGCGATAATTCACCCCTCCACTTT.

The chain combines TRBV7-9 with TRBJ2-7; D is ambiguous. The CDR3 totals 15 residues. The germline CDR1 and CDR2 sequences are SEHNR and FQNEAQ (reference sequence). The V end lost 4 bases, the J end lost 0 bases, and 13 bases lay between the germline ends. This CDR3 reads CASSSTVTTSYEQYF. CDR3 coding DNA: TGTGCCAGCAGCTCCACCGTGACAACCTCCTACGAGCAGTACTTC.

This CDR3 reads CASSQGQGARSTEAFF. In DNA, the CDR3 is TGCGCCAGCAGCCAAGGTCAGGGGGCTCGGAGCACTGAAGCTTTCTTT. The V gene is TRBV5-1, the J gene TRBJ1-1; 8 nucleotides agree with TRBD1. The CDR3 consists of 16 residues. Trimming removed 4 bases from V and 4 bases from J; junction bases left unmatched: 12. Germline CDR1 and CDR2: SGHRS and YFSETQ.

The rearrangement uses TRBV6-2 or TRBV6-3 and TRBJ2-1; 11 bases are shared with TRBD2. CDR1 is MNHEY, CDR2 SVGEGT, per germline. The CDR3 contains 18 residues. Trimming took 0 bases from V and 3 from J; bases not matched to a gene: 7. The chain's CDR3 is CASSYSGTSGHDYNEQFF. The CDR3 DNA reads TGTGCCAGCAGTTACTCCGGGACTAGCGGTCATGACTACAATGAGCAGTTCTTC.

The chain has TRBV20-1 and TRBJ2-7, with 7 nucleotides matching TRBD2. Germline trimming cut 6 bases from V and 0 bases from J; bases unmatched to any gene: 2. This CDR3 contains 12 residues. The germline gives CDR1 DFQATT, CDR2 SNEGSKA (reference sequence). CDR3 region: CSAGGPSYEQYF. The CDR3 DNA is TGCAGTGCGGGAGGGCCCTCCTACGAGCAGTACTTC.

This clonotype was detected only a few times. The rearrangement links TRBV27 to TRBJ1-6; maybe TRBD1 (6 bases). Germline values: CDR1 MNHEY, CDR2 SMNVEV (reference sequence). This CDR3 is 15 amino acids long. V lost 3 bases and J lost 10, with 16 bases in between. In DNA, the CDR3 is TGTGCCAGCAGTTTGTCCGGACAGACAGGATCACCCCTCCACTTT. It specifies CASSLSGQTGSPLHF.

The chain is built from TRBV24-1 and TRBJ2-5, with D hard to call. The CDR3 sequence is 15 residues long. The V end was cut by 4 bases, the J end by 3 bases, with 14 bases between. CDR1 is KGHDR, CDR2 SFDVKD, per germline. In nucleotides, the CDR3 is TGTGCCACCAGTGAGCTGACATCCCGGGAAGAGACCCAGTACTTC. Translated, it gives CATSELTSREETQYF.

The V and J genes are TRBV20-1 and TRBJ2-7; 10 bases map to TRBD2. The germline CDR1 and CDR2 sequences are DFQATT and SNEGSKA (reference sequence). V shed 6 bases and J 0 bases; nucleotides not matched to a gene: 11. CDR3 length: 16 residues. The CDR3 sequence is CSARTAGGLTSYEQYF. The DNA of the CDR3 is TGCAGTGCCCGAACAGCGGGGGGGCTCACCTCCTACGAGCAGTACTTC.

This clonotype has more than one count but fewer than ten. V usage is TRBV4-3 and J usage is TRBJ2-1, with 7 nucleotides matching TRBD2. The trim removed 1 base at V and 7 bases at J, leaving 7 bases unmatched. Looked up from germline, CDR1 is LGHNA and CDR2 is YSLEER. CDR3 length equals 15 residues. The CDR3 reads CASSQGGRAVNEQFF. The CDR3 DNA is TGCGCCAGCAGCCAAGGTGGGAGGGCCGTAAATGAGCAGTTCTTC.

The chain links TRBV29-1 to TRBJ2-7; 8 nucleotides align to TRBD2. The CDR3 runs 13 residues. From germline, CDR1 is SQVTM and CDR2 ANQGSEA. V trimming: 5 bases; J trimming: 6 bases; junction bases outside the gene matches: 9. The CDR3 nucleotides read TGCAGCGTTTCAGCGGGACTAGAGGCCGAGCAGTACTTC. Translating it yields CSVSAGLEAEQYF.

The chain is built from TRBV12-3 or TRBV12-4 and TRBJ2-7, with a possible D match to TRBD1 (5 bases). V was pared by 2 bases and J by 5 bases, with 10 bases between. The CDR3 loop spans 13 amino acids. The DNA for the CDR3 is TGTGCCAGCAGTTTAACCAGGGCCGACGAGCAGTACTTC. This gives the protein CASSLTRADEQYF.

This clonotype appeared a few times. V usage is TRBV28 and J usage is TRBJ2-3, with a tentative D call TRBD1 (5 bases). Trimming took off 5 bases at V and 0 bases at J, with 9 bases between the two ends. Germline CDR1 is MDHEN and CDR2 is SYDVKM. The CDR3 loop spans 14 amino acids. The CDR3 bases are TGTGCCAGCAGTAAAGACAGAAGCACAGATACGCAGTATTTT. It yields the protein CASSKDRSTDTQYF. Supplemented by reference TRBV28 and TRBJ2-3, the full variable domain reads DVKVTQSSRYLVKRTGEKVFLECVQDMDHENMFWYRQDPGLGLRLIYFSYDVKMKEKGDIPEGYSVSREKKERFSLILESASTNQTSMYLCASSKDRSTDTQYFGPGTRLTVL.